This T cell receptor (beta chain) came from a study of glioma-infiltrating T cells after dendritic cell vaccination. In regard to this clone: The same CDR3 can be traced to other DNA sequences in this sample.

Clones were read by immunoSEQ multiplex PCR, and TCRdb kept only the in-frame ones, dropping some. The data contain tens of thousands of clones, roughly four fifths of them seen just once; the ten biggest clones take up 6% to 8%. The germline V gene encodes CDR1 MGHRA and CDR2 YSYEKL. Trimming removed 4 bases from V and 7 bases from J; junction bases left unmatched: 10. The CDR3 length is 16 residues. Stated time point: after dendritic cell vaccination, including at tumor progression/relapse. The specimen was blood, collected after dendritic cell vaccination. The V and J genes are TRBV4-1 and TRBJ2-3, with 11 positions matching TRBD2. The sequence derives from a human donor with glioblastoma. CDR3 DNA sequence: TGCGCCAGCAGCCCAATAGCGGGGGGGCGAAGGAATACGCAGTATTTT. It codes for CASSPIAGGRRNTQYF.